This T cell receptor (beta chain) emerged from a study of blood T cell repertoires in COVID-19. Study in general: Sites in the United States, Italy and Spain provided acute and convalescent COVID-19 samples.

Sequenced by immunoSEQ multiplex PCR; TCRdb stores in-frame clones only, minus some. The sample includes approximately 100,000 clones, about 87% of them seen just once. The CDR3 spans 13 residues. With V trimmed by 4 bases and J by 7 bases, 3 bases remained unmatched. Germline loops: CDR1 KGHSH, CDR2 LQKENI. The sequencing sample was made of peripheral blood. The TCR comes from a woman younger than 45 with acute or convalescent COVID-19. V gene TRBV18 combines with J gene TRBJ1-4, with 7 positions matching TRBD1. CDR3 sequence reads: CASSRDRTEKLFF. The CDR3 coding sequence is TGTGCCAGCTCACGGGACAGAACTGAAAAACTGTTTTTT.